This T cell receptor beta chain emerged from a study of T cell responses to AZD1222 COVID-19 vaccine. The wider study: Second doses that came at about 4 or about 12 weeks were put together.

V lost 0 bases and J 9 bases, leaving 15 bases between the germline ends. The germline V gene has CDR1 LGHDT and CDR2 YNNKEL (reference sequence). The CDR3 has 15 amino acids. Generated by immunoSEQ multiplex PCR, the TCRdb table keeps only in-frame clones and is missing some. The sample holds about 140,000 clones, 80% to 90% seen once. The source material was peripheral blood, sampled on day 0 of AZD1222 vaccination. This receptor was taken from an adult in good health. The V call is TRBV3-1 (or the pseudogene TRBV3-2), the J call TRBJ2-1, with D possibly called TRBD1 or TRBD2 (6 bases each). CDR3 in amino acids: CASSQDPTGGSEQFF. Written as DNA, the CDR3 is TGTGCCAGCAGCCAAGATCCGACCGGGGGCAGTGAGCAGTTCTTC.